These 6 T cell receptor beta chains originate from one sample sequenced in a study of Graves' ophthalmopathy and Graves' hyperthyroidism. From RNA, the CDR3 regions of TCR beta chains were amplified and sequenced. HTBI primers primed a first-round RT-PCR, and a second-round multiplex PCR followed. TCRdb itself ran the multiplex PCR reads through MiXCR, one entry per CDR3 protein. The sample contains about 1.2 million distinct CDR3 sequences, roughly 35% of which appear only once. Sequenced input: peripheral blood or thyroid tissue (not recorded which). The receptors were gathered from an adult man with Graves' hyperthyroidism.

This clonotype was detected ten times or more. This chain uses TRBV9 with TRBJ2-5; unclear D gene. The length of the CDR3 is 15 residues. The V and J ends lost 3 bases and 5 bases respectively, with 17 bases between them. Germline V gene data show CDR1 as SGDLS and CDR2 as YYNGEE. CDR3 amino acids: CASSAEAPGGETQYF. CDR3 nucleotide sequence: TGTGCCAGCAGCGCTGAAGCCCCGGGCGGTGAGACCCAGTACTTC.

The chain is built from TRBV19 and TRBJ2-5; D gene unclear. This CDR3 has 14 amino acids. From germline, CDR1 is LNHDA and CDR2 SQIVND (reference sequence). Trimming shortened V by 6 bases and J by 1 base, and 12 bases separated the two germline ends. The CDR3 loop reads CASRFRHLQETQYF. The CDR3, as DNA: TGTGCCAGTAGGTTTAGGCACCTCCAAGAGACCCAGTACTTC.

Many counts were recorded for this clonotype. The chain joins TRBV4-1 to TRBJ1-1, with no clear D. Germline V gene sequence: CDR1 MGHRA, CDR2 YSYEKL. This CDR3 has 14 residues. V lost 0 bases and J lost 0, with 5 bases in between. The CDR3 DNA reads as TGCGCCAGCAGCCAAGATGGTGTGAACACTGAAGCTTTCTTT. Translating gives CASSQDGVNTEAFF.

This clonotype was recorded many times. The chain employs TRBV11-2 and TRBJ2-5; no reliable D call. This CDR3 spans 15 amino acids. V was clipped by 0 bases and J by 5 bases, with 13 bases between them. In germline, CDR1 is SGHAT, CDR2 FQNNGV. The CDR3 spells CASSLDYSSSETQYF. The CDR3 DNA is TGTGCCAGCAGCTTAGATTACTCGAGTTCGGAGACCCAGTACTTC.

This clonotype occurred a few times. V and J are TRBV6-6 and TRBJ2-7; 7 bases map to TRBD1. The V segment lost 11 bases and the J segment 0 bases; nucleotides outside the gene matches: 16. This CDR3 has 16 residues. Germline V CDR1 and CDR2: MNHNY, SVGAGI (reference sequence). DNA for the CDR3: TGTGCCGCCAGGAAGGGGGCCGCAGGTCCCTCCTACGAGCAGTACTTC. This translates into CAARKGAAGPSYEQYF.

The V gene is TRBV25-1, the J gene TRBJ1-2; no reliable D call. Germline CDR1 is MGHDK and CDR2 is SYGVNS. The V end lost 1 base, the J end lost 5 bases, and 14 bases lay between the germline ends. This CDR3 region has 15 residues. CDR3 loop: CASSEWWNRGYGYTF. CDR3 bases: TGTGCCAGCAGTGAATGGTGGAACCGGGGATATGGCTACACCTTC.